One T cell receptor beta chain is described in this entry. These data are taken from a study of OX40 agonist ivuxolimab in advanced cancers. Study overall: Patients in dose escalation had liver, melanoma, kidney or head and neck cancers.

The assay was immunoSEQ multiplex PCR, and TCRdb's table has in-frame clones only and misses some. The sample holds about 84,000 clones, 75% to 90% seen once. Germline V gene lookup returns CDR1 MNHEY and CDR2 SVGAGI. The CDR3 runs to 14 residues. Trimming pared 2 bases from V and 5 bases from J, leaving 13 bases between. The sequences come from CD4+ or CD8+ T cells sorted from blood, collected in a trial of the OX40 agonist ivuxolimab. The receptor's source is an adult with an advanced solid tumor such as melanoma, head and neck, liver or kidney cancer. The rearrangement links TRBV6-5 to TRBJ2-7; D is uncertain. The CDR3 here is CASSYRAGIDEQYF. The CDR3 DNA follows: TGTGCCAGCAGTTACAGGGCTGGCATCGACGAGCAGTACTTC.